This note documents a single T cell receptor (beta chain) sequence. This sample is part of a study of technical replicates of blood from several donors. The repertoire was sequenced with immunoSEQ multiplex PCR; TCRdb's copy has only in-frame clones and lacks some. Counted here are tens of thousands of clones, 90% occurring once; the ten biggest clones make up approximately 4.4%. The sequence came from a human donor in good health. Some clones in this sample may be carry-over from other donors' samples. What was sequenced was PBMCs.

The CDR3 here is CASSDSRWDEQFF. CDR3 in DNA: TGTGCCAGCAGTGACTCGCGGTGGGATGAGCAGTTCTTC. The rearrangement joins TRBV6-4 to TRBJ2-1; no firm D call. V lost 0 bases and J 8 bases, leaving 8 bases between the germline ends. CDR1 is MRHNA and CDR2 is SNTAGT in the germline V gene. The CDR3 runs to 13 residues.